A selection of T cell receptor beta chains follows, all from one sample in a study of cytomegalovirus exposure and HLA in healthy donors. This table comes from immunoSEQ multiplex PCR, and its TCRdb copy is limited to in-frame clones, with some not included. The sample has approximately 160,000 clones; around four fifths are singletons. Sequences were obtained from PBMCs. The receptor source for this set is a woman between 25 and 40 years old in good health and CMV-seropositive. CDR3s include the opening cysteine and the closing phenylalanine or tryptophan. The D gene is left open where the match is weak. Only part of the rows carry a size: once, few, many, or a class if the clone is expanded.

V gene	clone size	J gene	D gene	CDR3 protein	CDR3 DNA
TRBV5-1	NA	TRBJ2-1	TRBD2	CASTGSGPGVEQFF	TGCGCCAGCACTGGTAGCGGGCCCGGCGTGGAGCAGTTCTTC
TRBV6-5	NA	TRBJ2-1	TRBD2	CASTSGTSGRYEQFF	TGTGCCAGCACTTCCGGGACTAGCGGGAGATATGAGCAGTTCTTC
TRBV5-5	NA	TRBJ2-5	NA	CASSLGLADYQETQYF	TGTGCCAGCAGCTTGGGTTTGGCGGACTACCAAGAGACCCAGTACTTC
TRBV6-6	NA	TRBJ2-5	TRBD1	CASSPGQGARETQYF	TGTGCCAGCAGTCCCGGACAGGGGGCTCGAGAGACCCAGTACTTC
TRBV4-2	NA	TRBJ2-2	TRBD1	CASRNAGTGNTGELFF	TGTGCCAGCAGAAACGCCGGGACAGGGAACACCGGGGAGCTGTTTTTT
TRBV5-1	NA	TRBJ2-2	TRBD1	CASSPKLTGASDTGELFF	TGCGCCAGCAGCCCTAAGCTGACAGGGGCGTCGGACACCGGGGAGCTGTTTTTT
TRBV2	NA	TRBJ1-3	TRBD1	CASSGQGADSGNTIYF	TGTGCCAGCAGCGGACAGGGAGCGGACTCTGGAAACACCATATATTTT
TRBV14	NA	TRBJ2-7	TRBD1	CASSDLLVPGQGGNEQYF	TGTGCCAGCAGCGATCTTTTAGTTCCGGGACAGGGAGGAAACGAGCAGTACTTC
TRBV14	NA	TRBJ1-2	NA	CASDPREVEGYTF	TGTGCCAGCGATCCTCGGGAGGTGGAGGGCTACACCTTC
TRBV27	few	TRBJ1-5	TRBD1	CASSFKGDSPIYPQHF	TGTGCCAGCAGTTTCAAAGGGGACAGCCCGATCTATCCCCAGCATTTT
TRBV29-1	NA	TRBJ2-5	NA	CSVESPGPNQETQYF	TGCAGCGTTGAATCCCCAGGGCCCAACCAAGAGACCCAGTACTTC
TRBV11-2	once	TRBJ2-5	TRBD1	CASSLGTGTQETQYF	TGTGCCAGCAGCTTAGGGACAGGGACTCAAGAGACCCAGTACTTC
TRBV7-9	NA	TRBJ1-5	TRBD1	CASSSDRDPGQPQHF	TGTGCCAGCAGCTCGGACAGGGACCCGGGTCAGCCCCAGCATTTT
TRBV5-1	NA	TRBJ2-2	NA	CASGQRTSTNTGELFF	TGCGCCAGCGGCCAGCGGACTTCGACGAACACCGGGGAGCTGTTTTTT
TRBV27	NA	TRBJ2-3	TRBD2	CASSSQRDSTDTQYF	TGTGCCAGCAGTTCCCAGCGGGATAGCACAGATACGCAGTATTTT
TRBV28	NA	TRBJ2-3	NA	CASSHKSPKLADTQYF	TGTGCCAGCAGCCATAAATCGCCTAAGCTCGCAGATACGCAGTATTTT
TRBV19	NA	TRBJ2-3	TRBD2	CASSTGLAGVDTQYF	TGTGCCAGTAGTACAGGACTAGCGGGAGTCGATACGCAGTATTTT
TRBV10-3	NA	TRBJ2-1	TRBD2	CAISGAATSGAYNEQFF	TGTGCCATCAGTGGGGCGGCGACTAGCGGGGCCTACAATGAGCAGTTCTTC
TRBV6-4	few	TRBJ1-1	NA	CASSEDQGLNTEAFF	TGTGCCAGCAGTGAGGATCAGGGATTGAACACTGAAGCTTTCTTT
TRBV5-4	few	TRBJ2-3	TRBD2	CASSPTTSGGADTQYF	TGTGCCAGCAGCCCCACGACTAGCGGAGGGGCAGATACGCAGTATTTT
TRBV5-7	NA	TRBJ2-7	NA	CASSSGPYEQYF	TGTGCCAGCAGTTCCGGTCCCTACGAGCAGTACTTC
TRBV7-9	NA	TRBJ2-7	NA	CASSLDPWGGQDYEQYF	TGTGCCAGCAGCTTAGACCCCTGGGGGGGGCAGGACTACGAGCAGTACTTC
TRBV6-6	NA	TRBJ1-1	TRBD1	CASSPTGGRWYPEAFF	TGTGCCAGCAGCCCTACAGGGGGCAGGTGGTATCCTGAAGCTTTCTTT
TRBV7-6	NA	TRBJ1-1	NA	CASSPGRTEAFF	TGTGCCAGCAGCCCGGGGAGGACTGAAGCTTTCTTT
TRBV6-6	NA	TRBJ2-7	TRBD2	CASSYRRETNEQYF	TGTGCCAGCAGTTACAGGCGGGAGACCAACGAGCAGTACTTC
TRBV27	NA	TRBJ2-1	TRBD2	CASSRGTSGTYNEQFF	TGTGCCAGCAGCCGTGGGACTAGCGGGACTTACAATGAGCAGTTCTTC
TRBV28	NA	TRBJ2-7	TRBD1	CASSLQAGTGSSEQYF	TGTGCCAGCAGTTTACAGGCTGGGACAGGGTCGTCCGAGCAGTACTTC
TRBV28	NA	TRBJ1-6	TRBD1	CASSSLGTGLSPLHF	TGTGCCAGCAGCTCACTAGGGACAGGGCTTTCACCCCTCCACTTT
TRBV11-3	NA	TRBJ2-1	TRBD2	CASSPRTLTSGLDEQFF	TGTGCCAGCAGCCCCCGAACGCTTACTAGCGGTCTGGATGAGCAGTTCTTC
TRBV6-5	few	TRBJ2-1	NA	CASSYSIGDYNEQFF	TGTGCCAGCAGTTACTCGATAGGAGATTACAATGAGCAGTTCTTC
TRBV11-3	NA	TRBJ2-7	TRBD2	CASSLGRTSNEQYF	TGTGCCAGCAGCTTAGGGCGGACTAGTAACGAGCAGTACTTC
TRBV7-9	NA	TRBJ2-1	NA	CASSLVGGLATYNEQFF	TGTGCCAGCAGCTTAGTCGGTGGGCTAGCGACGTACAATGAGCAGTTCTTC
TRBV30	NA	TRBJ1-4	TRBD1	CAWSVGTGGEKLFF	TGTGCCTGGAGTGTGGGGACAGGGGGCGAAAAACTGTTTTTT
TRBV29-1	few	TRBJ2-1	NA	CSVEGDSSGEQFF	TGCAGCGTTGAAGGGGACTCGAGCGGTGAGCAGTTCTTC
TRBV27	NA	TRBJ2-2	NA	CASSRDAGELFF	TGTGCCAGCAGCCGGGATGCCGGGGAGCTGTTTTTT
TRBV11-2	NA	TRBJ1-5	NA	CASSLDYEGQPQHF	TGTGCCAGCAGCTTAGATTATGAGGGACAGCCCCAGCATTTT
TRBV27	NA	TRBJ2-7	NA	CASSLSRGGASSYEQYF	TGTGCCAGCAGTTTATCGAGGGGGGGCGCAAGCTCCTACGAGCAGTACTTC
TRBV19	NA	TRBJ2-1	NA	CASSMTGRKGSQFF	TGTGCCAGTAGTATGACGGGGAGAAAGGGATCCCAGTTCTTC
TRBV6-5	NA	TRBJ2-3	TRBD2	CASSYGLAGTTDTQYF	TGTGCCAGCAGTTATGGACTAGCGGGGACCACAGATACGCAGTATTTT
TRBV7-7	NA	TRBJ2-1	TRBD1	CASSLGQDNEQFF	TGTGCCAGCAGCTTGGGACAGGACAATGAGCAGTTCTTC
TRBV28	NA	TRBJ2-7	TRBD1	CASGAGGRDEQYF	TGTGCCAGCGGTGCAGGGGGCCGGGACGAGCAGTACTTC
TRBV7-2	NA	TRBJ2-3	TRBD2	CASSLASTSGRAGGRTDTQYF	TGTGCCAGCAGCTTAGCCTCGACTAGCGGGAGGGCCGGGGGAAGAACAGATACGCAGTATTTT
TRBV27	NA	TRBJ2-5	NA	CASSIQESQETQYF	TGTGCCAGCAGTATACAGGAGTCCCAAGAGACCCAGTACTTC
TRBV7-9	NA	TRBJ2-7	TRBD2	CASSPQGLAGVVQYF	TGTGCCAGCAGCCCACAGGGACTAGCGGGAGTTGTGCAGTACTTC
TRBV4-3	NA	TRBJ2-1	TRBD1	CASSQEGQVAYNEQFF	TGCGCCAGCAGCCAAGAAGGACAGGTAGCCTACAATGAGCAGTTCTTC